Below, 8 T cell receptor beta chains from the same sample are listed, as sequenced in a study of beta chain features in type 1 diabetes. TCRB transcripts that were expressed got sequenced, as all of the isolated RNA had been reverse transcribed. Here immunoSEQ multiplex PCR was the method, and the copy in TCRdb shows in-frame clones only, minus some. Of hundreds of thousands of clones listed, roughly 10% are singletons. The sequenced sample was naive CD4+ T cells from blood. These receptors came from a woman younger than 30 in good health.

V is TRBV7-9 and J is TRBJ1-1; no clear D. Germline V CDR1 and CDR2: SEHNR, FQNEAQ (reference sequence). This CDR3 is 15 amino acids long. Between the trimmed V and J ends, which lost 1 base and 0 bases, there was a span of 9 bases. The DNA for the CDR3 is TGTGCCAGCAGCTTAGGGGTCACAATGAACACTGAAGCTTTCTTT. Protein sequence: CASSLGVTMNTEAFF.

This clone was seen only a few times. V and J are TRBV6-5 and TRBJ2-7; D not certain. This CDR3 is 13 amino acids long. The germline V and J ends were trimmed by 6 bases and 6 bases, with 15 bases remaining between them. The germline CDR1 and CDR2 sequences are MNHEY and SVGAGI. The DNA of the CDR3 is TGTGCCAGCAGGGTTTTCGCTACCGCCGAGCAGTACGTC. Protein sequence: CASRVFATAEQYV.

The chain has TRBV18 and TRBJ1-2; D is unclear. V dropped 1 base and J dropped 4 bases, with 13 bases sitting between them. CDR1 and CDR2 (germline): KGHSH, LQKENI. The CDR3 length is 15 residues. This chain's CDR3 is CASSPQGVFLYGYTF. Here the CDR3 DNA reads TGTGCCAGCTCACCACAGGGAGTCTTTCTCTATGGCTACACCTTC.

This chain uses TRBV6-6 with TRBJ2-7, with D possibly being TRBD1 (7 bases). The germline V and J ends were trimmed by 8 bases and 2 bases, with 16 bases remaining between them. The CDR3 has 14 amino acids. Germline CDR1 is MNHNY and CDR2 is SVGAGI (reference sequence). The CDR3 here is CASRRGLLAYEQYF. Here the CDR3 DNA reads TGTGCCAGCCGGAGGGGGCTGTTGGCCTACGAGCAGTACTTC.

This clone was seen a handful of times. The rearrangement uses TRBV5-1 and TRBJ2-5; D unresolved. The end of the DNA is better explained by TRBJ2-7, so the J call may be wrong. CDR3 size: 16 residues. The germline CDR1 and CDR2 sequences are SGHRS and YFSETQ. As DNA, the CDR3 is TGCGCCAGCAACCCGGGCCTATTGGGAAAACCCTACGAGCAGTACTTC. This sequence encodes CASNPGLLGKPYEQYF.

The rearrangement links TRBV7-9 to TRBJ2-2; 9 nucleotides align to TRBD1. From germline, CDR1 is SEHNR and CDR2 FQNEAQ (reference sequence). J lost 6 bases, V lost 5 bases, and 4 bases had no gene match. The CDR3 runs 14 residues. For the CDR3, the DNA is TGTGCCAGCAGCACGGACAGGGGCGCCGGGGAGCTGTTTTTT. Protein: CASSTDRGAGELFF. The full variable domain, rest sourced from reference TRBV7-9 and TRBJ2-2, is DTGVSQNPRHKITKRGQNVTFRCDPISEHNRLYWYRQTLGQGPEFLTYFQNEAQLEKSRLLSDRFSAERPKGSFSTLEIQRTEQGDSAMYLCASSTDRGAGELFFGEGSRLTVL.

J is TRBJ1-2 and V is TRBV4-2; 7 nucleotides match TRBD1. Germline CDR1 LGHNA, CDR2 YNFKEQ. J lost 6 bases, V lost 3 bases, and 7 bases had no gene match. This CDR3 contains 14 residues. As DNA, the CDR3 is TGTGCCAGCAGCCACGACCGGGACAGACATGGCTACACCTTC. Residues: CASSHDRDRHGYTF.

This clone has just a few counts. V is TRBV12-5 and J is TRBJ2-3; D possibly corresponds to TRBD2 (5 bases). The CDR3 contains 11 residues. Deletions cut 6 bases from V and 6 bases from J, with 7 bases between. The germline V gene has CDR1 LGHNT and CDR2 FRNRAP. The CDR3 DNA follows: TGTGCTAGTGGACTAGGGGATACGCAGTATTTT. Protein: CASGLGDTQYF.